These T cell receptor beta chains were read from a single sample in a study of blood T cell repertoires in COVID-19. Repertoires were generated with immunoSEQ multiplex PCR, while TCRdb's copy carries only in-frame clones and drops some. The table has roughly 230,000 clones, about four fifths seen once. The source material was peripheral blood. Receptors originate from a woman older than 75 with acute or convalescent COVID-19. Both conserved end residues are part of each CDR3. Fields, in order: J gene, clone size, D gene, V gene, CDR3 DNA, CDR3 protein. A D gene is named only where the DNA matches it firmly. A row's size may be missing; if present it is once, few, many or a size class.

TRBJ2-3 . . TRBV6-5 TGTGCCAGCAGTCTCCCCCCGACAGATACGCAGTATTTT CASSLPPTDTQYF
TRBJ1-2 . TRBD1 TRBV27 TGTGCCAGCAGCCCTCGGACAGGGATCTATGGCTACACCTTC CASSPRTGIYGYTF
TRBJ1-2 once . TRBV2 TGTGCCAGCAACCTGGACAGCTATGGCTACACCTTC CASNLDSYGYTF
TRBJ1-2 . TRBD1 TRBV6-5 TGTGCCAGCAGCCTGGGACAGGCCTGGGAGGGCTACACCTTC CASSLGQAWEGYTF
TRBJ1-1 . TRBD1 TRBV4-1 TGCGCCAGCAGCCACCTTATCGACAGGGGCCCGAACACTGAAGCTTTCTTT CASSHLIDRGPNTEAFF
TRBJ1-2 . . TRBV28 TGTGCCAGCAGTTGGCCCTCGGGTGGCTACACCTTC CASSWPSGGYTF
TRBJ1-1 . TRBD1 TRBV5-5 TGTGCCAGCAGCTTCCTTAACGTCCCGGGACAGGGCCCGCGCACTGAAGCTTTCTTT CASSFLNVPGQGPRTEAFF
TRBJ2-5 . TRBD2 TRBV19 TGTGCCAGTAGCCCACTAGCGGGGGGCCAAGAGACCCAGTACTTC CASSPLAGGQETQYF
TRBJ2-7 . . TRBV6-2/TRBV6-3 TGTGCCAGCACCCCGGACAGTTTCGGCGAGCAGTACTTC CASTPDSFGEQYF
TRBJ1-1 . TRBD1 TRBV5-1 TGCGCCAGCAGCCCACGGACAGGGGATGCCACTGAAGCTTTCTTT CASSPRTGDATEAFF
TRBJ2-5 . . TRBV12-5 TGTGCTAGTAGGGGAGGTATTCATCAAGAGACCCAGTACTTC CASRGGIHQETQYF
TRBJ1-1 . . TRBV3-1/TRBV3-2 TGTGCCAGCAGCCAAGGACGGGTGGTACGGACTGAAGCTTTCTTT CASSQGRVVRTEAFF
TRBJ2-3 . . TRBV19 TGTGCCAGTAGTATTGAGGCTAGCCCTACGCAGTATTTT CASSIEASPTQYF
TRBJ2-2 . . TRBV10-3 TGTGCCATCAGTGCCCAAACGGGGAGAAACACCGGGGAGCTGTTTTTT CAISAQTGRNTGELFF
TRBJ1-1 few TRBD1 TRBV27 TGTGCCAGCAGCTTTAGGGGGCTCATGAACACTGAAGCTTTCTTT CASSFRGLMNTEAFF
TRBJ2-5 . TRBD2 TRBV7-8 TGTGCCAGCAGCTCAGCGGGACTCCAAGAGACCCAGTACTTC CASSSAGLQETQYF
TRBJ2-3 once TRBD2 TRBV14 TGTGCCAGCAGCCAAATGCGGGGAGGGCCGGGTACGCAGTATTTT CASSQMRGGPGTQYF
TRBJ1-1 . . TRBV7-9 TGTGCCAGCAGCTTAGCGCCGAACAGGAACACTGAAGCTTTCTTT CASSLAPNRNTEAFF
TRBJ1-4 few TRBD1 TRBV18 TGTGCCAGCTCACGAAGCCTAATGGACAGGGATAATGAAAAACTGTTTTTT CASSRSLMDRDNEKLFF
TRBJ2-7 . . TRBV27 TGTGCCAGCAGTCAACTACTGAAACAGGGCTACGAGCAGTACTTC CASSQLLKQGYEQYF
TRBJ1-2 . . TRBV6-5 TGTGCCAGCAGTTACTTAGGGGTTGTCTATGGCTACACCTTC CASSYLGVVYGYTF
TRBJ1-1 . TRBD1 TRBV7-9 TGTGCCGGTTCTCCCAACAGGGGTTCCACTGAAGCTTTCTTT CAGSPNRGSTEAFF
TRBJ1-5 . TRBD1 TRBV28 TGTGCCAGCAACCTAATAAGGCAGGGGGGAAATCAGCCCCAGCATTTT CASNLIRQGGNQPQHF
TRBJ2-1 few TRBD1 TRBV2 TGTGCCAGCCGGCGGGACAGGGCCTACAATGAGCAGTTCTTC CASRRDRAYNEQFF
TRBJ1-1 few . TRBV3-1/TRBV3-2 TGTGCCAGCAGCCAAAACCGGAGGAACACTGAAGCTTTCTTT CASSQNRRNTEAFF
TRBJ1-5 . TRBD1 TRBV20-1 TGCAGTGCTAGTAAAACAGGGGGTTATCAGCCCCAGCATTTT CSASKTGGYQPQHF
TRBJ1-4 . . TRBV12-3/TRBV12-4 TGTGCCAGCAGTACAGGGCGGGATGAAAAACTGTTTTTT CASSTGRDEKLFF
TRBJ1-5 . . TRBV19 TGTGCCAGTAGTATAGAGTGGACGGGGCAGCCCCAGCATTTT CASSIEWTGQPQHF
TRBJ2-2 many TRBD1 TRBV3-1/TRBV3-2 TGTGCCAGCAGCCGGACAGGGGCCGGGGAGCTGTTTTTT CASSRTGAGELFF
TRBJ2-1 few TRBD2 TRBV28 TGTGCCAGCACAGTGAGCGGGGGGTTTAAACTTGAGCAGTTCTTC CASTVSGGFKLEQFF
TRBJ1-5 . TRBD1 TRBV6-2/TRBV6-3 TGTGCCAGCAGTTGGGGACAGGGGAAGGGTCAGCCCCAGCATTTT CASSWGQGKGQPQHF
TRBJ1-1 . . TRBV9 TGTGCCAGCAGCGTAGATGGGACTGCGAACACTGAAGCTTTCTTT CASSVDGTANTEAFF
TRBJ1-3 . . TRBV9 TGTGCCAGCAGCCCGGACAGCTGGTCTGGAAACACCATATATTTT CASSPDSWSGNTIYF
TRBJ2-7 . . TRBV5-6 TGTGCCAGCAGCAATGCCGGCACGGGTCCTTCAGACGAGCAGTACTTC CASSNAGTGPSDEQYF